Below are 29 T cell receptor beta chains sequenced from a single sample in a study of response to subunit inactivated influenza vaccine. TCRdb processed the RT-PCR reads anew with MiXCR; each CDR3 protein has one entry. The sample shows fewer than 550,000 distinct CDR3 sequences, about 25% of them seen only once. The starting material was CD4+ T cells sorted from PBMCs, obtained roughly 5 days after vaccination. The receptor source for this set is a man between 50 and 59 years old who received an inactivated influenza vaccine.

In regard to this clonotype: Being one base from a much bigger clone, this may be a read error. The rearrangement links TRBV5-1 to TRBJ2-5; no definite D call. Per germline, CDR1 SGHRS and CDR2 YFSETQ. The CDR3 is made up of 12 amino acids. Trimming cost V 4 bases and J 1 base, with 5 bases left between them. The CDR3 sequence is CASSVGQETQYF. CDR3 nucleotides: TGCGCCAGCAGCGTCGGCCAAGAGACCCAGTACTTC.

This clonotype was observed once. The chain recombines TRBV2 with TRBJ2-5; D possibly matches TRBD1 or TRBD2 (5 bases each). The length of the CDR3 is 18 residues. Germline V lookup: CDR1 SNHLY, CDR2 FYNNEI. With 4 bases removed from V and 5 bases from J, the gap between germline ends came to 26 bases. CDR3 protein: CASSGGPLQGVRGETQYF. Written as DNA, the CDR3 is TGTGCCAGCAGTGGAGGTCCCCTCCAGGGAGTGAGAGGGGAGACCCAGTACTTC.

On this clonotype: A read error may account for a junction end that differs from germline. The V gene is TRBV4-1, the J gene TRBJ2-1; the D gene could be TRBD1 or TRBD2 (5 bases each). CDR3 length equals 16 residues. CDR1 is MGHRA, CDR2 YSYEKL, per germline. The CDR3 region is CASSQDQRGPNNEQFF. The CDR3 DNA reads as TGCGCCAGCAGTCAAGATCAAAGGGGACCCAACAATGAGCAGTTCTTC.

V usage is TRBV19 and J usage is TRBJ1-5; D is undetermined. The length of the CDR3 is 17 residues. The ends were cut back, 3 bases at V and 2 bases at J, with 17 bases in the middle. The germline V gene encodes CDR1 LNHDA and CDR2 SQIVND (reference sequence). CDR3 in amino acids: CASSIYSGQTGNQPQHF. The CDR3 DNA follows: TGTGCCAGTAGTATCTATTCTGGGCAGACGGGCAATCAGCCCCAGCATTTT.

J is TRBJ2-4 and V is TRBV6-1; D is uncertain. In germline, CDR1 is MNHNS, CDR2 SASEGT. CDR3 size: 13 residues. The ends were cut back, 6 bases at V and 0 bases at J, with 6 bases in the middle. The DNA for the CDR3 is TGTGCCAGCAGGACACTAGCCAAAAACATTCAGTACTTC. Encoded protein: CASRTLAKNIQYF.

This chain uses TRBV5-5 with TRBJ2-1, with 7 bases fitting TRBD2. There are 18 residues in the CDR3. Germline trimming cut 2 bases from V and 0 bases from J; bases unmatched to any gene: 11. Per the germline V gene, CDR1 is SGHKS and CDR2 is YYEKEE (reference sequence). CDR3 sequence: CASSFNAWRGSSYNEQFF. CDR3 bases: TGTGCCAGCAGCTTTAACGCATGGCGGGGGAGCTCCTACAATGAGCAGTTCTTC.

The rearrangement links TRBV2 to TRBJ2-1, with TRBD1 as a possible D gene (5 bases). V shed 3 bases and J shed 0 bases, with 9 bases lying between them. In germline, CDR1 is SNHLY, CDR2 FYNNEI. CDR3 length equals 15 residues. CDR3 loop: CASSEDISSYNEQFF. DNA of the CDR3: TGTGCCAGCAGTGAGGACATCAGCTCCTACAATGAGCAGTTCTTC.

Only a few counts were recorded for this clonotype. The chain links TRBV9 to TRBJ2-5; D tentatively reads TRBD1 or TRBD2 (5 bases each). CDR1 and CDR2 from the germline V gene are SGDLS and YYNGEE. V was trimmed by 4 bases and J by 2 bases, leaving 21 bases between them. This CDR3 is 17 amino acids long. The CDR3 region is CASSLRDQVWGQETQYF. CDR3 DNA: TGTGCCAGCAGCCTCCGGGACCAAGTTTGGGGGCAAGAGACCCAGTACTTC.

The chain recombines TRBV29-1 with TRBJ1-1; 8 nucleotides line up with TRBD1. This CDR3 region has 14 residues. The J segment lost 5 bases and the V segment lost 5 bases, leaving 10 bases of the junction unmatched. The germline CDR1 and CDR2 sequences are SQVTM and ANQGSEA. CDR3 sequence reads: CSVIMYRGETEAFF. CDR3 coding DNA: TGCAGCGTTATTATGTACAGGGGGGAGACTGAAGCTTTCTTT.

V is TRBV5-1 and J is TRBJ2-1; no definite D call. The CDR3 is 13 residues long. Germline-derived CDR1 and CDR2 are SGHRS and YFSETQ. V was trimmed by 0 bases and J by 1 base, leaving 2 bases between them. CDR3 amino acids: CASSLESYNEQFF. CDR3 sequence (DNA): TGCGCCAGCAGCTTGGAGTCCTACAATGAGCAGTTCTTC.

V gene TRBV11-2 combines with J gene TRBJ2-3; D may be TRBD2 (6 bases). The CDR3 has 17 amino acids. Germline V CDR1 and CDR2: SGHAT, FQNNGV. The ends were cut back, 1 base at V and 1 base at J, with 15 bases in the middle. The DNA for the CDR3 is TGTGCCAGCAGCTTAGGGTCTAGCGAGATAGGCACAGATACGCAGTATTTT. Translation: CASSLGSSEIGTDTQYF.

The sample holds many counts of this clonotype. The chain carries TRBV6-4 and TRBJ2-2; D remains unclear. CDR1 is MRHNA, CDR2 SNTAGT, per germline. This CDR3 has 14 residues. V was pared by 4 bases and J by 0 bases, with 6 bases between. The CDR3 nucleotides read TGTGCCAGCAGTGTTGAGACGAACACCGGGGAGCTGTTTTTT. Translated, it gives CASSVETNTGELFF.

The CDR3 nucleotides are TGTGCCAGCAGTTACTCTGTTGGCTTCCAAGAGACCCAGTACTTC. Translation: CASSYSVGFQETQYF. The V call is TRBV6-5, the J call TRBJ2-5, with no clear D. The germline V gene encodes CDR1 MNHEY and CDR2 SVGAGI. Trimming took off 0 bases at V and 1 base at J, with 9 bases between the two ends. CDR3 length equals 15 residues.

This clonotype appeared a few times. For the CDR3, the DNA is TGTGCCATCTCCCGGGGGAGAGACGGCCATGAGCAGTTCTTC. As protein: CAISRGRDGHEQFF. The rearrangement links TRBV10-3 to TRBJ2-1; maybe TRBD2 (6 bases). Germline V gives CDR1 ENHRY, CDR2 SYGVKD. The CDR3 totals 14 residues. The V gene lost 8 bases and the J gene lost 8 bases, with 19 bases spanning the gap.

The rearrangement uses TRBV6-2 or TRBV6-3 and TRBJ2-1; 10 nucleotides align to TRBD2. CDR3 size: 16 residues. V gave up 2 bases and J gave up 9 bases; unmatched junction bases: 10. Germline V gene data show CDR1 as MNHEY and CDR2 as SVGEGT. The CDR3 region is CASSYGGSGRSSEQFF. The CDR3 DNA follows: TGTGCCAGCAGTTACGGGGGTAGCGGGAGGTCGAGTGAGCAGTTCTTC.

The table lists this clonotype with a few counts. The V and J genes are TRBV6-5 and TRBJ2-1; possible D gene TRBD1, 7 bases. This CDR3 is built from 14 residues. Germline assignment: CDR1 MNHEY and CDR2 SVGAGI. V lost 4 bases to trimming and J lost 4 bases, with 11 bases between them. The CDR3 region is CASSSAGQYNEQFF. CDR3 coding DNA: TGTGCCAGCAGTTCGGCGGGACAGTACAATGAGCAGTTCTTC.

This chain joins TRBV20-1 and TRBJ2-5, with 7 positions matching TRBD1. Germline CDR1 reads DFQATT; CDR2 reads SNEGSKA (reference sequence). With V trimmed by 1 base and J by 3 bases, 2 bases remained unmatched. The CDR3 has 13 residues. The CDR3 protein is CSARAGTEETQYF. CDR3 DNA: TGCAGTGCTAGAGCAGGGACAGAAGAGACCCAGTACTTC.

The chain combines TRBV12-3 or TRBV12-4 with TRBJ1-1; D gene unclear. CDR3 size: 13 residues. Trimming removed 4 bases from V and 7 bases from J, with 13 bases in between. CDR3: CASSSAYRGEAFF. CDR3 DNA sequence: TGTGCCAGCAGTTCAGCATACCGAGGTGAAGCTTTCTTT.

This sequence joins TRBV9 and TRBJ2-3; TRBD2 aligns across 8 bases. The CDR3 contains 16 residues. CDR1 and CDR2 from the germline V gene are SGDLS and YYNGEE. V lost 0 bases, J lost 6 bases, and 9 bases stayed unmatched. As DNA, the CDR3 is TGTGCCAGCAGCGTAGGGGCAGCGGGGGCCCAGGATACGCAGTATTTT. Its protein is CASSVGAAGAQDTQYF.

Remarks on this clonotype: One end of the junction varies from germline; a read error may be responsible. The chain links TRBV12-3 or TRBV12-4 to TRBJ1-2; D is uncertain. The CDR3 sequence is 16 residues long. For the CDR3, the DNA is TGTGCCAGCAGTTTGTCCGGGGTACAGACGCTCTATGACTACACCTTC. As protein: CASSLSGVQTLYDYTF.

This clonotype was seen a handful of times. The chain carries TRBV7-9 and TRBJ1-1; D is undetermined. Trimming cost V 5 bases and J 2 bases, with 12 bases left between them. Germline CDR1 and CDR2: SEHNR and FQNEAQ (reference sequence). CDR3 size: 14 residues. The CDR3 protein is CASSLITKNTEAFF. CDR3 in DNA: TGTGCCAGCAGCCTTATCACGAAAAACACTGAAGCTTTCTTT.

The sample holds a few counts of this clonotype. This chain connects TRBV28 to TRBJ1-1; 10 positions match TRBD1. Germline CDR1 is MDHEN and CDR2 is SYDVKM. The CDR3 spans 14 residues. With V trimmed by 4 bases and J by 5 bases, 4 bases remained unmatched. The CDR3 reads CASSSGTGVTEAFF. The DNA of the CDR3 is TGTGCCAGCAGTTCCGGGACAGGGGTGACTGAAGCTTTCTTT.

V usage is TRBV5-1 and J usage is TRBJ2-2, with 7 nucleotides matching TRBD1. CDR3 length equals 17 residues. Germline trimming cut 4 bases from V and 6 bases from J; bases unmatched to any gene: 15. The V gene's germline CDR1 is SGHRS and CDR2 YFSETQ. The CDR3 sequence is CASSLGWLTGHAGELFF. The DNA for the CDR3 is TGCGCCAGCAGCCTTGGATGGTTGACAGGGCACGCCGGGGAGCTGTTTTTT.

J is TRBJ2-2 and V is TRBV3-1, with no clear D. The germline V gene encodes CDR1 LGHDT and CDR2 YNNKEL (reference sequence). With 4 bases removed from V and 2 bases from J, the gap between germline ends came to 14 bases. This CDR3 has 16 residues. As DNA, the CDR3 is TGTGCCAGCAGCCCTTCCGGTAGCTACAACACCGGGGAGCTGTTTTTT. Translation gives CASSPSGSYNTGELFF.

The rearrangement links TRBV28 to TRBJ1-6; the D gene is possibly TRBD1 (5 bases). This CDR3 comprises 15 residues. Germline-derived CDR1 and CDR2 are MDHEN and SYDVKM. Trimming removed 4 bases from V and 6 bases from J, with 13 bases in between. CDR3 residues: CASSSVGRVNSPLHF. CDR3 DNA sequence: TGTGCCAGCAGTTCTGTGGGACGGGTTAATTCACCCCTCCACTTT.

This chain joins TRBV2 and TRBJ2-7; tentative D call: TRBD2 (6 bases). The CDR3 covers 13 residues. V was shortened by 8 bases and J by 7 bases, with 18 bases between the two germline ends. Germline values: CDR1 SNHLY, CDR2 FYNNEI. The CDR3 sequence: CASGRRAPGEQYF. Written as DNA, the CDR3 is TGTGCCAGCGGTCGGAGGGCCCCAGGGGAGCAGTACTTC.

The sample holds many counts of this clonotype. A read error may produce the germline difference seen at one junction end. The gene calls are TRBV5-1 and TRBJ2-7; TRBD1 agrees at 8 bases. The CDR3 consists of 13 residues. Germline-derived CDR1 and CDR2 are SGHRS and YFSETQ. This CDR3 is CASSRDRSYEQYF. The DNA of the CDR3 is TGTGCCAGCTCCAGGGACAGGAGCTACGAGCAGTACTTC.

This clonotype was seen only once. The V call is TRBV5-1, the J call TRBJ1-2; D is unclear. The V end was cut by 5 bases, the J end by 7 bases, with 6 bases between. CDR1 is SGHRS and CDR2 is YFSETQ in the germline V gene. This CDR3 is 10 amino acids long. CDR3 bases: TGCGCCAGCAGGGGTGTTGGCTACACCTTC. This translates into CASRGVGYTF.

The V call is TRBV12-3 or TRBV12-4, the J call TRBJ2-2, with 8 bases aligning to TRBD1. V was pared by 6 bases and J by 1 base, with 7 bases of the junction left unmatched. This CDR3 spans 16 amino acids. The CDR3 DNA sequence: TGTGCCAGCAGGAGAATTACAGGGGGGAACACCGGGGAGCTGTTTTTT. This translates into CASRRITGGNTGELFF.